The 30 T cell receptor beta chains below all came from one sample that was sequenced in a study of graft-versus-host responses after intestinal transplantation. What these receptors recognize is not known. The assay was immunoSEQ multiplex PCR, and TCRdb's table has in-frame clones only and misses some. The sample consists of over 100,000 clones, around nine tenths of them appearing once. Sample: unstimulated CD4+ T cells sorted from spleen or lymph node cells, taken before transplant. The receptors were gathered from a human donor who was the organ donor for an intestinal transplant.

The rearrangement joins TRBV5-1 to TRBJ2-5, with 7 nucleotides matching TRBD1. Germline CDR1 SGHRS, CDR2 YFSETQ. V was clipped by 4 bases and J by 4 bases; unmatched bases: 7. This CDR3 has 14 residues. CDR3: CASSIGGAGETQYF. The CDR3 DNA sequence: TGCGCCAGCAGCATAGGGGGCGCAGGAGAGACCCAGTACTTC.

This clone was seen once. The chain couples TRBV28 to TRBJ2-5; TRBD1 is a possible D gene (5 bases). Trimming left V 1 base short and J 11 bases short, with 11 bases between. This CDR3 is built from 12 residues. The germline V gene encodes CDR1 MDHEN and CDR2 SYDVKM. The DNA for the CDR3 is TGTGCCAGCAGTTTATATGGGGCCCAGCAGTACTTC. Protein sequence: CASSLYGAQQYF.

The chain links TRBV5-1 to TRBJ2-7; D possibly corresponds to TRBD1 (6 bases). CDR1 is SGHRS and CDR2 is YFSETQ in the germline V gene. The CDR3 runs 14 residues. V lost 0 bases, J lost 5 bases, and 12 bases lay in between. In DNA form, the CDR3 reads TGCGCCAGCAGCTTGGACAGGGTGAACGACGAGCAGTACTTC. It encodes CASSLDRVNDEQYF.

To note about this clone: The junction and the germline gene differ at one end; a read error may be behind it. This chain connects TRBV11-2 to TRBJ2-7; the D gene could be TRBD1 or TRBD2 (6 bases each). The length of the CDR3 is 13 residues. The germline V gene encodes CDR1 SGHAT and CDR2 FQNNGV. This chain's CDR3 is CASSLFEGGSENF. The CDR3, as DNA: TGTGCCAGCAGCTTATTTGAGGGGGGATCTGAGAACTTC.

This chain joins TRBV9 and TRBJ2-2; D ambiguous. Trimming left V 3 bases short and J 1 base short, with 7 bases between. Per germline, CDR1 SGDLS and CDR2 YYNGEE. The CDR3 sequence is 14 residues long. As DNA, the CDR3 is TGTGCCAGCAGCGCACTACAGAACACCGGGGAGCTGTTTTTT. It yields the protein CASSALQNTGELFF.

The rearrangement joins TRBV6-1 to TRBJ1-1; 7 positions match TRBD1. Germline V lookup: CDR1 MNHNS, CDR2 SASEGT. V shed 5 bases and J 7 bases; nucleotides not matched to a gene: 7. This CDR3 has 13 amino acids. The CDR3: CASSRGTAFEAFF. CDR3 DNA: TGTGCCAGCAGTCGAGGGACAGCCTTTGAAGCTTTCTTT.

The chain couples TRBV5-1 to TRBJ2-1; D is uncertain. CDR3 length: 14 residues. With 3 bases removed from V and 4 bases from J, the gap between germline ends came to 11 bases. Germline CDR1 and CDR2: SGHRS and YFSETQ. The chain's CDR3 is CASSSGGPYNEQFF. Written as DNA, the CDR3 is TGCGCCAGCAGCTCCGGCGGACCTTACAATGAGCAGTTCTTC.

This chain joins TRBV28 and TRBJ1-2; D remains unclear. The V gene's germline CDR1 is MDHEN and CDR2 SYDVKM. The CDR3 has 12 residues. Trimming shortened V by 3 bases and J by 8 bases, and 10 bases separated the two germline ends. The DNA for the CDR3 is TGTGCCAGCAGTTTGACCCCGAAGGGCTACACCTTC. Amino acid sequence: CASSLTPKGYTF.

The rearrangement links TRBV7-2 to TRBJ1-4; no definite D call. V lost 3 bases and J lost 8, with 10 bases in between. In germline, CDR1 is SGHTA, CDR2 FQGNSA. The CDR3 covers 13 residues. As DNA, the CDR3 is TGTGCCAGCAGCTTCAGAATTCGGGAAAAACTGTTTTTT. Translating it yields CASSFRIREKLFF.

In this sample, this clone turned up a few times. CDR3 in DNA: TGCGCCAGCAGCCAAGTTGTCCTGTTCGGCACAGATACGCAGTATTTT. Protein: CASSQVVLFGTDTQYF. This chain connects TRBV4-1 to TRBJ2-3, with unresolved D. The V end lost 1 base, the J end lost 1 base, and 12 bases lay between the germline ends. The germline V gene has CDR1 MGHRA and CDR2 YSYEKL. This CDR3 contains 16 residues.

A single count supports this clone. This chain links TRBV4-2 with TRBJ2-3; 13 nucleotides align to TRBD2. CDR1 is LGHNA and CDR2 is YNFKEQ in the germline V gene. The V gene end was trimmed by 0 bases and the J gene end by 0 bases; junction bases not matched to a gene: 3. The CDR3 length is 18 residues. CDR3 in amino acids: CASSQEGTSGKSTDTQYF. In DNA, the CDR3 is TGTGCCAGCAGCCAAGAAGGGACTAGCGGGAAAAGCACAGATACGCAGTATTTT.

The chain is built from TRBV7-2 and TRBJ1-1, with a possible D match to TRBD1 (5 bases). Germline-derived CDR1 and CDR2 are SGHTA and FQGNSA. Between the trimmed V and J ends, which lost 7 bases and 5 bases, there was a span of 11 bases. The CDR3 extends over 12 amino acids. CDR3 region: CASTDGGTEAFF. The CDR3, as DNA: TGTGCCAGCACAGACGGGGGAACTGAAGCTTTCTTT.

This chain joins TRBV29-1 and TRBJ2-3; D unresolved. Between the trimmed V and J ends, which lost 3 bases and 6 bases, there was a span of 10 bases. Germline loops: CDR1 SQVTM, CDR2 ANQGSEA. The CDR3 length is 12 residues. CDR3 nucleotides: TGCAGCGTTGACGGGCCCGGGGATACGCAGTATTTT. This encodes CSVDGPGDTQYF.

The V gene is TRBV10-3, the J gene TRBJ2-3; 7 bases fit TRBD2. The length of the CDR3 is 15 residues. V trimming: 4 bases; J trimming: 4 bases; junction bases outside the gene matches: 8. Looked up from germline, CDR1 is ENHRY and CDR2 is SYGVKD. The CDR3 loop is CAISAGAGRADTQYF. Here the CDR3 DNA reads TGTGCCATCAGTGCCGGGGCAGGGAGGGCAGATACGCAGTATTTT.

The chain is built from TRBV9 and TRBJ2-3, with 8 bases matching TRBD2. Germline V gives CDR1 SGDLS, CDR2 YYNGEE. The CDR3 contains 16 residues. J lost 4 bases, V lost 4 bases, and 11 bases had no gene match. The CDR3 region is CASSPRTSIRADTQYF. As DNA, the CDR3 is TGTGCCAGCAGCCCCCGGACTAGCATCAGGGCAGATACGCAGTATTTT.

This sequence joins TRBV6-5 and TRBJ2-3; 12 nucleotides agree with TRBD2. After removal of 6 bases from V and 4 bases from J, the junction contained 2 bases not matched to a gene. Germline assignment: CDR1 MNHEY and CDR2 SVGAGI. CDR3 length: 14 amino acids. CDR3 in amino acids: CASSRLAGADTQYF. CDR3 in DNA: TGTGCCAGCAGCAGACTAGCGGGAGCAGATACGCAGTATTTT.

J is TRBJ1-2 and V is TRBV7-2; 8 bases fit TRBD1. Germline trimming cut 5 bases from V and 7 bases from J; bases unmatched to any gene: 9. The germline gives CDR1 SGHTA, CDR2 FQGNSA. There are 14 residues in the CDR3. CDR3 bases: TGTGCCAGCAGCACCCTCCAGGGGGCGGGTGGCTACACCTTC. Translating it yields CASSTLQGAGGYTF.

The V gene is TRBV6-6, the J gene TRBJ1-5, with no clear D. Between the trimmed V and J ends, which lost 0 bases and 0 bases, there was a span of 9 bases. This CDR3 comprises 16 residues. The germline gives CDR1 MNHNY, CDR2 SVGAGI (reference sequence). The CDR3 sequence is CASSYSGAYSNQPQHF. DNA for the CDR3: TGTGCCAGCAGTTACTCCGGAGCTTATAGCAATCAGCCCCAGCATTTT.

The V and J genes are TRBV19 and TRBJ1-3; no clear D. CDR1 is LNHDA and CDR2 is SQIVND in the germline V gene (reference sequence). CDR3 length: 11 amino acids. Trimming took 7 bases from V and 4 from J, leaving 5 bases between them. The chain's CDR3 is CASTRGNTIYF. CDR3 in DNA: TGTGCCAGTACCCGAGGAAACACCATATATTTT.

The chain links TRBV11-3 to TRBJ2-2; 9 bases line up with TRBD2. J was trimmed by 4 bases and V by 3 bases; bases with no gene match: 6. CDR1 and CDR2 from the germline V gene are SGHNT and YENEEA. The CDR3 runs 16 residues. The CDR3 region is CASSFSGSYVTGELFF. The CDR3 DNA reads as TGTGCCAGCAGCTTTAGCGGGAGCTATGTCACCGGGGAGCTGTTTTTT. Supplemented by reference TRBV11-3 and TRBJ2-2, the full variable domain reads EAGVVQSPRYKIIEKKQPVAFWCNPISGHNTLYWYLQNLGQGPELLIRYENEEAVDDSQLPKDRFSAERLKGVDSTLKIQPAELGDSAVYLCASSFSGSYVTGELFFGEGSRLTVL.

V gene TRBV6-1 combines with J gene TRBJ2-3; the D is unclear. This CDR3 is 14 amino acids long. Trimming took 6 bases from V and 0 from J, leaving 10 bases between them. The germline CDR1 and CDR2 sequences are MNHNS and SASEGT. The CDR3 spells CASSKVYSTDTQYF. CDR3 coding DNA: TGTGCCAGCAGCAAGGTTTACAGCACAGATACGCAGTATTTT.

This chain joins TRBV7-2 and TRBJ1-5; no clear D. The CDR3 totals 14 residues. Germline CDR1 and CDR2: SGHTA and FQGNSA. V lost 1 base and J 1 base, leaving 5 bases between the germline ends. In nucleotides, the CDR3 is TGTGCCAGCAGCTTAGTGAGGAGCAATCAGCCCCAGCATTTT. Amino acids: CASSLVRSNQPQHF.

The chain couples TRBV28 to TRBJ2-3; D possibly uses TRBD1 or TRBD2 (6 bases each). Per germline, CDR1 MDHEN and CDR2 SYDVKM. This CDR3 has 15 residues. Between the trimmed V and J ends, which lost 2 bases and 0 bases, there was a span of 9 bases. In DNA, the CDR3 is TGTGCCAGCAGTTTAACGGGGGCAAGCACAGATACGCAGTATTTT. Encoded protein: CASSLTGASTDTQYF.

The CDR3 nucleotides read TGTGCCAGCAGCCAAGCCGCCCAGGTCGGGGAGCAGTACTTC. Its protein product is CASSQAAQVGEQYF. The chain is built from TRBV9 and TRBJ2-7; D is ambiguous. V lost 4 bases and J lost 7, with 18 bases in between. The germline gives CDR1 SGDLS, CDR2 YYNGEE. The CDR3 is 14 residues long.

The chain has TRBV25-1 and TRBJ2-3, with D perhaps TRBD2 (6 bases). The CDR3 has 15 amino acids. Trimming shortened V by 1 base and J by 2 bases, and 10 bases separated the two germline ends. Germline V CDR1 and CDR2: MGHDK, SYGVNS. The CDR3 DNA sequence: TGTGCCAGCAGTGAATTGCGGGGTTTCACAGATACGCAGTATTTT. Translating it yields CASSELRGFTDTQYF.

This chain uses TRBV6-7 with TRBJ1-2; TRBD1 aligns across 7 bases. TRBV6-7 falls under the ORF class, with uncertain function. J was trimmed by 4 bases and V by 8 bases; bases with no gene match: 13. There are 15 residues in the CDR3. CDR3 sequence (DNA): TGTGCCAGCCTTACTAGGGGGCAGGCCAGCTATGGCTACACCTTC. It specifies CASLTRGQASYGYTF.

This chain connects TRBV30 to TRBJ1-4; D not certain. CDR1 is GTSNPN, CDR2 SVGIG, per germline (reference sequence). The CDR3 consists of 15 residues. V lost 3 bases, J lost 0 bases, and 11 bases lay in between. DNA for the CDR3: TGTGCCTGGAGCCCTGGGATTGCAACTAATGAAAAACTGTTTTTT. Its translation is CAWSPGIATNEKLFF.

The J gene is TRBJ1-1, the V gene TRBV30, with 7 bases aligning to TRBD1. Trimming took 6 bases from V and 10 from J; bases not matched to a gene: 14. CDR1 is GTSNPN, CDR2 SVGIG, per germline (reference sequence). The CDR3 sequence is 13 residues long. For the CDR3, the DNA is TGTGCCTGTAACAGGGGTTCTACTACCGGAGCTTTCTTT. This sequence encodes CACNRGSTTGAFF.

CDR3 coding DNA: TGTGCCTGGAGTGTACGGCAGACCACAGATACGCAGTATTTT. This translates into CAWSVRQTTDTQYF. This chain links TRBV30 with TRBJ2-3; no clear D gene. Germline V gene lookup returns CDR1 GTSNPN and CDR2 SVGIG (reference sequence). V was cut by 0 bases and J by 2 bases, with 9 bases left in between. The CDR3 sequence is 14 residues long.

The chain employs TRBV2 and TRBJ1-1; 7 bases map to TRBD1. This CDR3 comprises 14 residues. The germline V gene encodes CDR1 SNHLY and CDR2 FYNNEI. Unmatched junction bases numbered 8, after V lost 6 bases and J lost 4 bases. The CDR3 reads CASRRWDSRTEAFF. In DNA, the CDR3 is TGTGCCAGCAGGAGATGGGACAGTCGCACTGAAGCTTTCTTT.